The sequence of this T cell receptor (beta chain) was determined in a study of T cell repertoires in cytomegalovirus infection. Study details: The authors used CMV epitopes that were HLA-C-restricted (recently identified) and HLA-B-restricted (well studied).

TCRdb called the reads again in MiXCR, with one record for every CDR3 protein. The top ten hold roughly a fifth of the sample, which has approximately 280,000 distinct CDR3 sequences, 20% to 25% seen once. Germline CDR1 and CDR2: LNHDA and SQIVND (reference sequence). The CDR3 extends over 17 amino acids. Trimming cost V 3 bases and J 5 bases, with 20 bases left between them. Study results and caveats: HLA-C-restricted CMV clonotypes gave the most frequent clonotype in two of eight donors.

Remarks on this clonotype: Its target is not known.

The source of this sequence is a human donor in good health (CMV status not recorded). Some clones in this sample may be carry-over from other donors' samples. The sample was cultured PBMCs, taken from culture after CMV antigen stimulation. The gene calls are TRBV19 and TRBJ2-1; D is tentatively TRBD1 or TRBD2 (5 bases each). CDR3 coding DNA: TGTGCCAGTAGTATTGGGCTGGGGCCGGGGTGGCACAATGAGCAGTTCTTC. Translated: CASSIGLGPGWHNEQFF.